The 19 T cell receptor beta chains listed next were all sequenced from one sample in a study of T cell responses to AZD1222 COVID-19 vaccine. Produced via immunoSEQ multiplex PCR; TCRdb's table is partial and in-frame only. The table has 90,000 to 120,000 clones, under 95% seen once. Sequenced here: peripheral blood, sampled on day 0 of AZD1222 vaccination. These receptors originate from an adult in good health.

This clone showed up just once. The genes are TRBV4-3 and TRBJ2-1; tentatively, D is TRBD1 (5 bases). Trimming stripped 0 bases from V and 0 bases from J, with 12 bases between. This CDR3 region has 17 residues. The germline V gene has CDR1 LGHNA and CDR2 YSLEER. As DNA, the CDR3 is TGCGCCAGCAGCCAAGATACAGGATACAGCTCCTACAATGAGCAGTTCTTC. Protein: CASSQDTGYSSYNEQFF.

The V and J genes are TRBV2 and TRBJ2-1; tentatively, D is TRBD1 (6 bases). Germline CDR1 SNHLY, CDR2 FYNNEI. Between the trimmed V and J ends, which lost 11 bases and 0 bases, there was a span of 11 bases. There are 13 residues in the CDR3. This CDR3 is CASGQSSYNEQFF. The CDR3 DNA sequence: TGTGCCTCCGGACAGAGCTCCTACAATGAGCAGTTCTTC.

This chain uses TRBV14 with TRBJ2-7; 9 bases are a match to TRBD2. The germline V gene encodes CDR1 SGHDN and CDR2 FVKESK. This CDR3 contains 15 residues. J lost 6 bases, V lost 0 bases, and 6 bases had no gene match. CDR3 protein: CASSQELSGGFEQYF. The CDR3 nucleotides read TGTGCCAGCAGCCAAGAGCTTAGCGGGGGATTCGAGCAGTACTTC.

Regarding this clone: This sample includes further DNA sequences coding for the same CDR3. DNA for the CDR3: TGTGCCATCAGTGATCCCGGGGGTCCGGACTATGGCTACACCTTC. It is translated as CAISDPGGPDYGYTF. V is TRBV10-3 and J is TRBJ1-2, with D possibly being TRBD1 (5 bases). The CDR3 runs 15 residues. Trimming took 3 bases from V and 3 from J, leaving 14 bases between them. CDR1 is ENHRY, CDR2 SYGVKD, per germline.

The CDR3 DNA reads as TGTGCCAGCTCTCGAGGGGGGAACACTGAAGCTTTCTTT. As protein: CASSRGGNTEAFF. The chain joins TRBV2 to TRBJ1-1, with D possibly TRBD1 on 6 matching bases. The length of the CDR3 is 13 residues. Trimming took 8 bases from V and 1 from J, leaving 11 bases between them. The germline V gene has CDR1 SNHLY and CDR2 FYNNEI.

Here the CDR3 DNA reads TGTGCCAGCAGCTTGGAAGGACAGGGGAACACAGATACGCAGTATTTT. It specifies CASSLEGQGNTDTQYF. This chain links TRBV5-6 with TRBJ2-3; 9 bases map to TRBD1. V shed 0 bases and J 2 bases; nucleotides not matched to a gene: 4. CDR3 length equals 16 residues. CDR1 SGHDT and CDR2 YYEEEE come from the germline V gene.

The J gene is TRBJ1-2, the V gene TRBV12-3 or TRBV12-4; TRBD1 might be the D (5 bases). This CDR3 comprises 13 residues. V shed 6 bases and J shed 2 bases, with 10 bases lying between them. The CDR3 sequence: CASSQTANYGYTF. For the CDR3, the DNA is TGTGCCAGCAGCCAGACAGCGAACTATGGCTACACCTTC.

V is TRBV5-1 and J is TRBJ1-1, with D hard to call. Germline V gene sequence: CDR1 SGHRS, CDR2 YFSETQ. CDR3 length: 11 residues. V was cut by 0 bases and J by 10 bases, with 7 bases left in between. CDR3 sequence: CASSLGGAAFF. The CDR3, as DNA: TGCGCCAGCAGCTTGGGGGGTGCAGCTTTCTTT.

The chain employs TRBV2 and TRBJ1-2; TRBD1 might be the D (6 bases). This CDR3 contains 14 residues. V was pared by 6 bases and J by 8 bases, with 19 bases between. Germline V gene data show CDR1 as SNHLY and CDR2 as FYNNEI. CDR3 nucleotides: TGTGCCAGCAGGGCCCCAGGGACAATGAGGGGCTACACCTTC. It codes for CASRAPGTMRGYTF. Together with reference TRBV2 and TRBJ1-2, the CDR3 gives the full variable domain: EPEVTQTPSHQVTQMGQEVILRCVPISNHLYFYWYRQILGQKVEFLVSFYNNEISEKSEIFDDQFSVERPDGSNFTLKIRSTKLEDSAMYFCASRAPGTMRGYTFGSGTRLTVV.

This sequence joins TRBV2 and TRBJ2-7; D is uncertain. The V gene's germline CDR1 is SNHLY and CDR2 FYNNEI. The CDR3 covers 11 residues. The V end was cut by 3 bases, the J end by 6 bases, with 6 bases between. The CDR3 bases are TGTGCCAGCAGTGACAGGTTCGAGCAGTACTTC. Protein: CASSDRFEQYF.

The rearrangement joins TRBV6-5 to TRBJ1-4; D might be TRBD1 (6 bases). Per the germline V gene, CDR1 is MNHEY and CDR2 is SVGAGI. V lost 3 bases to trimming and J lost 8 bases, with 13 bases between them. The CDR3 loop spans 14 amino acids. The CDR3 protein is CASSYFRGGEKLFF. CDR3 DNA sequence: TGTGCCAGCAGTTATTTCAGGGGCGGGGAAAAACTGTTTTTT.

The rearrangement links TRBV5-1 to TRBJ2-7, with D perhaps TRBD1 (6 bases). The ends were cut back, 5 bases at V and 2 bases at J, with 17 bases in the middle. This CDR3 is built from 15 residues. Germline values: CDR1 SGHRS, CDR2 YFSETQ. CDR3 bases: TGCGCCAGCAGGTACAGGGTGGGCCTAACCTACGAGCAGTACTTC. It is translated as CASRYRVGLTYEQYF.

This chain links TRBV29-1 with TRBJ2-3; a weak D match, TRBD2 (7 bases). Trimming took 5 bases from V and 1 from J, leaving 10 bases between them. This CDR3 has 13 residues. Germline CDR1 is SQVTM and CDR2 is ANQGSEA. The CDR3 loop is CSVSGGGTDTQYF. CDR3 sequence (DNA): TGCAGCGTTTCGGGGGGCGGCACAGATACGCAGTATTTT.

The chain uses TRBV12-3 or TRBV12-4 and TRBJ1-1; perhaps TRBD1 as D (6 bases). This CDR3 spans 12 amino acids. With 6 bases removed from V and 9 bases from J, the gap between germline ends came to 14 bases. Here the CDR3 reads CASRVGALQAFF. The CDR3 coding sequence is TGTGCCAGCAGGGTGGGGGCCCTACAAGCTTTCTTT.

The rearrangement uses TRBV12-5 and TRBJ2-2; 11 bases line up with TRBD1. Trimming at V came to 5 bases and at J to 4 bases, leaving 24 bases not matched to a gene. The CDR3 spans 22 residues. Germline-derived CDR1 and CDR2 are LGHNT and FRNRAP. The CDR3 coding sequence is TGTGCTAGTGGTCCAACAAACCCCGGGACAGGGGGTTGGGGGGGCATCACCGGGGAGCTGTTTTTT. Translated: CASGPTNPGTGGWGGITGELFF.

The chain links TRBV3-1 (or the pseudogene TRBV3-2) to TRBJ2-1; TRBD2 matches 9 bases. The V and J ends lost 1 base and 12 bases, in that order; junction bases with no gene match: 7. The CDR3 runs 14 residues. CDR1 is LGHDT and CDR2 is YNNKEL in the germline V gene (reference sequence). This CDR3 is CASSQVSSGGTQFF. In DNA form, the CDR3 reads TGTGCCAGCAGCCAAGTCTCGAGCGGGGGGACGCAGTTCTTC.

The chain carries TRBV18 and TRBJ2-1, with unresolved D. The CDR3 runs 14 residues. The germline V and J ends were trimmed by 3 bases and 5 bases, with 11 bases remaining between them. Germline loops: CDR1 KGHSH, CDR2 LQKENI. The CDR3 is CASSPFTANNEQFF. The CDR3 bases are TGTGCCAGCTCACCGTTCACAGCAAACAATGAGCAGTTCTTC.

This clone was seen once. The chain has TRBV4-1 and TRBJ2-3, with TRBD2 identical over 15 bases. Trimming cost V 0 bases and J 6 bases; bases outside gene matches: 10. CDR1 is MGHRA, CDR2 YSYEKL, per germline. There are 19 residues in the CDR3. CDR3 amino acids: CASSQEGWTSGGARDTQYF. The CDR3 nucleotides are TGCGCCAGCAGCCAAGAGGGGTGGACTAGCGGGGGGGCGAGGGATACGCAGTATTTT.

CDR3 region: CATSRARDSGANVLTF. CDR3 in DNA: TGTGCCACCAGCAGAGCGAGGGATTCTGGGGCCAACGTCCTGACTTTC. J is TRBJ2-6 and V is TRBV15; D may be TRBD2 (5 bases). Deletions cut 1 base from V and 1 base from J, with 8 bases between. Germline lookup yields CDR1 LNHNV and CDR2 YYDKDF (reference sequence). The CDR3 totals 16 residues.